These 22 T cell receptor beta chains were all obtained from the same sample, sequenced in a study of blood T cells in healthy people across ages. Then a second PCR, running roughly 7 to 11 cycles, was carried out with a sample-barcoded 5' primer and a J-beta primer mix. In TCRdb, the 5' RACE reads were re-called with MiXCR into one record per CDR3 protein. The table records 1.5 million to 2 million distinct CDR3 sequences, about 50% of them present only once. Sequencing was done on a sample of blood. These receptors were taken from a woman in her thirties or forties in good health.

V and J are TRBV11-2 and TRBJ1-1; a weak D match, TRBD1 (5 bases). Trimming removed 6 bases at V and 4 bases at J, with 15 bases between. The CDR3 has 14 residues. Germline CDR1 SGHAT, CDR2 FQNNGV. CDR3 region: CASSSLIGGTEAFF. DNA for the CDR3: TGTGCCAGCAGTTCTTTGATCGGGGGCACTGAAGCTTTCTTT.

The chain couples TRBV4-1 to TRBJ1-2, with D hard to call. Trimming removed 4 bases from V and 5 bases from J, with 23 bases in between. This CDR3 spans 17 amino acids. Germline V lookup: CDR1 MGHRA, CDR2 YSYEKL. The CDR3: CASSPDPGGGTLYGYTF. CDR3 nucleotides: TGCGCCAGCAGCCCGGACCCGGGAGGAGGCACTTTGTATGGCTACACCTTC.

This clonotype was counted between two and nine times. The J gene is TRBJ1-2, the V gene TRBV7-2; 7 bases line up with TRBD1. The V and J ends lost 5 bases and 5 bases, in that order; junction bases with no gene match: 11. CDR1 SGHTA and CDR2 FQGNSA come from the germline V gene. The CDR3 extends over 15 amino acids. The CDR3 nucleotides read TGTGCCAGCAGCAAAAGACAGGGTGGGGATTATGGCTACACCTTC. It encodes CASSKRQGGDYGYTF.

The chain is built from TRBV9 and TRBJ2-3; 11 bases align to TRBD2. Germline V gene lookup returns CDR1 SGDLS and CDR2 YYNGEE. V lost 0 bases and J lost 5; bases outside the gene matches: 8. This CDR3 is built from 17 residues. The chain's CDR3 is CASSVGPGTSGRDTQYF. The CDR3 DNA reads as TGTGCCAGCAGCGTAGGCCCCGGGACTAGCGGCCGAGATACGCAGTATTTT.

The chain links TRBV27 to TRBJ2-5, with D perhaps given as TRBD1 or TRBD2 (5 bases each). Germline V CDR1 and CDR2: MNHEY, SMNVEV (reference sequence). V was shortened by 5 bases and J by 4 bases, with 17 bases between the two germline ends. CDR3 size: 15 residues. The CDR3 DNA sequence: TGTGCCAGCAGTCCACTCCCGGGGACGTTAGAGACCCAGTACTTC. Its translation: CASSPLPGTLETQYF.

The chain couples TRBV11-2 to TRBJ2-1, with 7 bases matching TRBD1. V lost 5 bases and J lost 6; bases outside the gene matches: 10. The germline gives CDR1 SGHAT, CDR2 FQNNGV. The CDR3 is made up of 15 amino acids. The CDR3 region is CASSPRQGQANEQFF. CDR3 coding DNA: TGTGCCAGCAGCCCTCGACAGGGTCAGGCCAATGAGCAGTTCTTC. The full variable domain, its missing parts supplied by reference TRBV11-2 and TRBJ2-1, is EAGVAQSPRYKIIEKRQSVAFWCNPISGHATLYWYQQILGQGPKLLIQFQNNGVVDDSQLPKDRFSAERLKGVDSTLKIQPAKLEDSAVYLCASSPRQGQANEQFFGPGTRLTVL.

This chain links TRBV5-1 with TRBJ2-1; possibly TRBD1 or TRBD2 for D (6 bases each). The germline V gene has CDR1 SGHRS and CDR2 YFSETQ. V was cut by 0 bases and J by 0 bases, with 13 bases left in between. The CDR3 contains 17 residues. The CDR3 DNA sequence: TGCGCCAGCAGCTTGGAGGGCTGGGGGGCCTCCTACAATGAGCAGTTCTTC. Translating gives CASSLEGWGASYNEQFF.

CDR3 sequence reads: CASSQDGAQWGQETQYF. DNA of the CDR3: TGTGCCAGCAGCCAAGATGGCGCCCAGTGGGGCCAAGAGACCCAGTACTTC. This chain links TRBV4-2 with TRBJ2-5; the D is unclear. Per germline, CDR1 LGHNA and CDR2 YNFKEQ. V lost 0 bases to trimming and J lost 1 base, with 15 bases between them. The CDR3 has 17 amino acids.

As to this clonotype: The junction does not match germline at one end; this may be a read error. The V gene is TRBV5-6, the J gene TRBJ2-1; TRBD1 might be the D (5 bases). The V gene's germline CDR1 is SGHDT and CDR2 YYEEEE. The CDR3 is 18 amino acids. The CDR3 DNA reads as TGTGTCAGCAGCGACAGCTTAAATACGCAAGTTCAGGCCAATGAGCAGTTCTTC. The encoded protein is CVSSDSLNTQVQANEQFF.

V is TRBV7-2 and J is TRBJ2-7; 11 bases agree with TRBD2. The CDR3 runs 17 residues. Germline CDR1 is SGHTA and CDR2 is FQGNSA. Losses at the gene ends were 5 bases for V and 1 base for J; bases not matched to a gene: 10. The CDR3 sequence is CASSTLAGAFVSYEQYF. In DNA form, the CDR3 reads TGTGCCAGCAGCACACTAGCGGGGGCTTTTGTTTCCTACGAGCAGTACTTC.

Written as DNA, the CDR3 is TGTGCCAGCAGCCTCGACAGGACCAGTAGCTCCTACAATGAGCAGTTCTTC. Translated: CASSLDRTSSSYNEQFF. The rearrangement joins TRBV11-2 to TRBJ2-1; tentatively, D is TRBD1 (6 bases). V was trimmed by 5 bases and J by 0 bases, leaving 17 bases between them. The germline V gene encodes CDR1 SGHAT and CDR2 FQNNGV. CDR3 size: 17 residues.

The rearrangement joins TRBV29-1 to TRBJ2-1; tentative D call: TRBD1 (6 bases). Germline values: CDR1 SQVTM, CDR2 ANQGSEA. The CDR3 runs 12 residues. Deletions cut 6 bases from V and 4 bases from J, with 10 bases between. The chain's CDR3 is CSVTGGYNEQFF. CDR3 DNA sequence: TGCAGCGTGACAGGAGGTTACAATGAGCAGTTCTTC.

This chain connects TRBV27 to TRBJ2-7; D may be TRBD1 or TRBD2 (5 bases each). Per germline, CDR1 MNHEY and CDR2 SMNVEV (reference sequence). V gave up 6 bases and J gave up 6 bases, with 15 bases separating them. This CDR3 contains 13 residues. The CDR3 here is CASRRGSVGEQYF. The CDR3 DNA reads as TGTGCCAGCAGGAGGGGATCGGTGGGCGAGCAGTACTTC.

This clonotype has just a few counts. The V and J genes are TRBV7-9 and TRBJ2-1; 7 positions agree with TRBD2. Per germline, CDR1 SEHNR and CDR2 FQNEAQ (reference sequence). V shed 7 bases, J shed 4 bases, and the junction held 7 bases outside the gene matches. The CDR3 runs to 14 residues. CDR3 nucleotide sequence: TGTGCCAGCAATCCGGGGGGTTTATACAATGAGCAGTTCTTC. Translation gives CASNPGGLYNEQFF.

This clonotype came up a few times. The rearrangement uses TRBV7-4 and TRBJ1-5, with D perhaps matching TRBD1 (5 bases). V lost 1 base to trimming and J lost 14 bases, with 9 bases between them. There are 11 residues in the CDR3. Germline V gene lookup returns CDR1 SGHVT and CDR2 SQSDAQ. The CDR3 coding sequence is TGTGCCAGCAGCTTAGGGAGGGGTGAGCATTTT. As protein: CASSLGRGEHF.

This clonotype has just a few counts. This CDR3 is CASSQDRQRTYEQYF. The CDR3 coding sequence is TGTGCCAGCAGCCAAGATAGGCAGAGGACTTACGAGCAGTACTTC. The chain employs TRBV3-1 and TRBJ2-7; maybe TRBD2 (5 bases). CDR1 is LGHDT and CDR2 is YNNKEL in the germline V gene (reference sequence). The CDR3 totals 15 residues. V was clipped by 0 bases and J by 4 bases, with 13 bases between them.

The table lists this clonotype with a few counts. This CDR3 is CASSLAELNYEQYF. The CDR3 region has the DNA TGTGCCAGCAGCTTAGCGGAACTAAACTACGAGCAGTACTTC. The V call is TRBV7-2, the J call TRBJ2-7; D unresolved. The CDR3 extends over 14 amino acids. Germline V lookup: CDR1 SGHTA, CDR2 FQGNSA. V was trimmed by 0 bases and J by 3 bases, leaving 9 bases between them.

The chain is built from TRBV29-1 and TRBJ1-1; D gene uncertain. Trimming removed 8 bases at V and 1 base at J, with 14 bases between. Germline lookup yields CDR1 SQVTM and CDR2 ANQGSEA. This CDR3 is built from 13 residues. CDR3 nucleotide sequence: TGCAGCTCCAATACATCCCCGAACACTGAAGCTTTCTTT. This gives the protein CSSNTSPNTEAFF.

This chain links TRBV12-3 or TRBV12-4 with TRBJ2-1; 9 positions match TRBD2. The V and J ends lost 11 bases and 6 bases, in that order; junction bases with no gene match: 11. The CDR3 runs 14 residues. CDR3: CASQRTSEGNEQFF. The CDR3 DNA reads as TGTGCCTCGCAGAGGACTAGCGAGGGCAATGAGCAGTTCTTC.

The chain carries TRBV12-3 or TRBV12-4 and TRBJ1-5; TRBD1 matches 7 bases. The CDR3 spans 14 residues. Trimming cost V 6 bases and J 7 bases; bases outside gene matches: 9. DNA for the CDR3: TGTGCCAGCAGCAAATGGGGACAGAACCAGCCCCAGCATTTT. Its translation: CASSKWGQNQPQHF.

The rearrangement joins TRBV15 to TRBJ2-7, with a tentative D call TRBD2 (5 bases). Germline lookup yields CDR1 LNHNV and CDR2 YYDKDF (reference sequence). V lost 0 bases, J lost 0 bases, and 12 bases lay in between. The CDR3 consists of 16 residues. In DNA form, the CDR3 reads TGTGCCACCAGCAGAGACAGCGGATCCCTCTCCTACGAGCAGTACTTC. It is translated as CATSRDSGSLSYEQYF. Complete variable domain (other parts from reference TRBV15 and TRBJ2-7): DAMVIQNPRYQVTQFGKPVTLSCSQTLNHNVMYWYQQKSSQAPKLLFHYYDKDFNNEADTPDNFQSRRPNTSFCFLDIRSPGLGDTAMYLCATSRDSGSLSYEQYFGPGTRLTVT.

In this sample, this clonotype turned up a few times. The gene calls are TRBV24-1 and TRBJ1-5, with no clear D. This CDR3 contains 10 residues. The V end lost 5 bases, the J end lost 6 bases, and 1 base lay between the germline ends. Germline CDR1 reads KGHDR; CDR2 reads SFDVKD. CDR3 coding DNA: TGTGCCACCAGTGGTCAGCCCCAGCATTTT. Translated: CATSGQPQHF.